These T cell receptor beta chains were read from a single sample in a study of blood T cell repertoires in COVID-19. Produced via immunoSEQ multiplex PCR; TCRdb's table is partial and in-frame only. The sample has 150,000 to 200,000 clones, about 81% seen once. The sample comprised peripheral blood. These receptors were taken from a woman at least 80 years old with COVID-19, enrolled during active disease. Both conserved end residues are part of each CDR3. The D gene is left open where the match is weak. Where a row states a size, it is once, few, many or the class of an expanded clone; other rows omit it.

j_call,v_call,clone_size,d_call,cdr3_nt,cdr3_aa
TRBJ1-2,TRBV4-2,NA,TRBD1,TGTGCCAGCAGCCAATATCAGTTGGGGCAGGGGGAGAACTATGGCTACACCTTC,CASSQYQLGQGENYGYTF
TRBJ1-5,TRBV6-5,NA,NA,TGTGCCAGCAGTTACGGGGGGTTTACTAGCAATCAGCCCCAGCATTTT,CASSYGGFTSNQPQHF
TRBJ1-1,TRBV7-2,NA,NA,TGTGCCAGCAGCGTCGGACAGATGAACACTGAAGCTTTCTTT,CASSVGQMNTEAFF
TRBJ2-5,TRBV5-1,few,TRBD2,TGCGCCAGCAGCTTGGTTTGGCGCGGGGGGGCCCAAGAGACCCAGTACTTC,CASSLVWRGGAQETQYF
TRBJ1-5,TRBV5-8,NA,TRBD1,TGTGCCAGCAAGGTTTGGACAGGGCAGCCCCAGCATTTT,CASKVWTGQPQHF
TRBJ1-1,TRBV7-8,NA,TRBD1,TGTGCCAGCAGCTTAGGACAGGGGGCTAGCGGCACTGAAGCTTTCTTT,CASSLGQGASGTEAFF
TRBJ1-4,TRBV6-6,NA,NA,TGTGCCAGCAGGAAGACACTCGTGGATGAAAAACTGTTTTTT,CASRKTLVDEKLFF
TRBJ2-1,TRBV5-5,NA,NA,TGTGCCAGCAGCAGGGGGCCCGGGGGCACTTACAATGAGCAGTTCTTC,CASSRGPGGTYNEQFF
TRBJ2-3,TRBV12-2,NA,NA,TGTGCAAGTCGCTTAGACGCTGCGGGGGCGAGGACAGATACGCAGTATTTT,CASRLDAAGARTDTQYF
TRBJ2-3,TRBV27,NA,NA,TGTGCCAGCAGTTTGAGGGGGCGGGGGGGCACAGATACGCAGTATTTT,CASSLRGRGGTDTQYF
TRBJ2-2,TRBV7-2,NA,TRBD1,TGTGCCAGCACCAGGGGGCAGGACACGAACACCGGGGAGCTGTTTTTT,CASTRGQDTNTGELFF
TRBJ2-7,TRBV18,NA,TRBD1,TGTGCCAGCTCCCAGGGACAGATCTACGAGCAGTACTTC,CASSQGQIYEQYF
TRBJ1-1,TRBV15,NA,NA,TGTGCCACCAGCAGAGAGGGGGGGAGTTTGTCGAGAGCTTTCTTT,CATSREGGSLSRAFF
TRBJ2-5,TRBV5-1,NA,NA,TGCGCCAGCAGCTTGTTCGGTCAACAGGGACAAGAGACCCAGTACTTC,CASSLFGQQGQETQYF
TRBJ2-2,TRBV3-1/TRBV3-2,NA,NA,TGTGCCAGCAGCCAAGCCCATACCGGGGAGCTGTTTTTT,CASSQAHTGELFF
TRBJ1-2,TRBV19,NA,NA,TGTGCCAGTAGTATCGTCAGGGGAGGCTACACCTTC,CASSIVRGGYTF
TRBJ1-1,TRBV9,NA,NA,TGTGCCAGCAGCGTAGGGCAGGGTGGGCTGAACACTGAAGCTTTCTTT,CASSVGQGGLNTEAFF
TRBJ2-1,TRBV9,NA,TRBD2,TGTGCCAGCAGCCCATCCTTCAGCGGGAGCCACAATGAGCAGTTCTTC,CASSPSFSGSHNEQFF
TRBJ2-1,TRBV7-9,NA,NA,TGTGCCAGCAGCTTAGGTCTCGGTCGCAATGAGCAGTTCTTC,CASSLGLGRNEQFF
TRBJ2-7,TRBV19,NA,NA,TGTGCCAGTAGCTCCGGGATTTCCACTGGGGAGCAGTACTTC,CASSSGISTGEQYF
TRBJ2-3,TRBV30,NA,TRBD2,TGTGCCTGGAGTGTAGCGGGGCAGGCCACAGATACGCAGTATTTT,CAWSVAGQATDTQYF
TRBJ2-2,TRBV28,medium-sized,TRBD2,TGTGCCAGCAGACCGACTAGCGCGAACACCGGGGAGCTGTTTTTT,CASRPTSANTGELFF
TRBJ1-2,TRBV5-1,NA,TRBD1,TGCGCCAGCAGTCGTGACAGGGACTATGGCTACACCTTC,CASSRDRDYGYTF
TRBJ1-2,TRBV2,NA,TRBD1,TGTGCCAGCAGTGGGGACAGGGGCCCTGGCTACACCTTC,CASSGDRGPGYTF
TRBJ2-3,TRBV29-1,NA,NA,TGCAGCGGTCCCCCCGGGGATTTT,CSGPPGDF
TRBJ2-5,TRBV4-3,NA,TRBD2,TGCGCCAGCAGCCAAGGACTAGCGGGGGAAGAGACCCAGTACTTC,CASSQGLAGEETQYF
TRBJ2-3,TRBV5-1,NA,TRBD2,TGCGCCAGCGCTTTGGGGACTAGCCTCACAGATACGCAGTATTTT,CASALGTSLTDTQYF
TRBJ2-7,TRBV2,NA,NA,TGTGCCAGCAGTACTACCCAGACGCAGTACTTC,CASSTTQTQYF
TRBJ2-7,TRBV5-4,few,NA,TGTGCCAGCAGCCTGGACAGCCACGAGCAGTACTTC,CASSLDSHEQYF
TRBJ1-5,TRBV4-1,once,NA,TGCGCCAGCAGCCAATGGGCACTTTCTAGCAATCAGCCCCAGCATTTT,CASSQWALSSNQPQHF
TRBJ2-3,TRBV3-1/TRBV3-2,NA,TRBD2,TGTGCCAGCAGCCTATGGACTAGCGGTGGACATACGCAGTATTTT,CASSLWTSGGHTQYF
TRBJ2-7,TRBV5-1,NA,TRBD1,TGCGCCAGCAGCTCAGGGGGCGGTGGCGTTGGCGAGCAGTACTTC,CASSSGGGGVGEQYF
TRBJ2-2,TRBV18,NA,NA,TGTGCCAGCTCACCACGAGTGAACACCGGGGAGCTGTTTTTT,CASSPRVNTGELFF
TRBJ1-2,TRBV7-9,NA,NA,TGTGCCAGCAGCCTACAGAGCTATGGCTACACCTTC,CASSLQSYGYTF
TRBJ1-3,TRBV5-4,once,NA,TGTGCCAGCAGCTTGGGTGCAGGCTCTGGAAACACCATATATTTT,CASSLGAGSGNTIYF
TRBJ1-3,TRBV5-8,once,NA,TGTGCCAGCAGCCCAGGACGGACTGCCAGACCCGGAAACACCATATATTTT,CASSPGRTARPGNTIYF
TRBJ2-5,TRBV18,NA,NA,TGTGCCAGCTCACCCCAGGTCCAAGAGACCCAGTACTTC,CASSPQVQETQYF
TRBJ1-3,TRBV2,few,TRBD1,TGTGCCAGCAGCGCCGGACAGGGTTTCAACTCTGGAAACACCATATATTTT,CASSAGQGFNSGNTIYF
TRBJ2-7,TRBV19,NA,NA,TGTGCCAGTAGTATTTCTTTTGGGGAAGCGGAGCCGAGCTCCTACGAGCAGTACTTC,CASSISFGEAEPSSYEQYF
TRBJ1-1,TRBV4-1,NA,NA,TGCGCCAGCAGCCAGAAGGTGGGGGGTGGCACTGAAGCTTTCTTT,CASSQKVGGGTEAFF
TRBJ2-5,TRBV5-6,NA,TRBD2,TGTGCCAGCAGCTTAGGACTAGCGGGGCGGGAGACCCAGTACTTC,CASSLGLAGRETQYF
TRBJ1-2,TRBV5-4,once,NA,TGTGCCAGCAGCTTGGTTCCCCGCGGGGGCTACACCTTC,CASSLVPRGGYTF
TRBJ2-1,TRBV24-1,NA,TRBD1,TGTGCCACCAGTGATTCGCTCGGCCTACAGGGGGCTAACTACAATGAGCAGTTCTTC,CATSDSLGLQGANYNEQFF
TRBJ2-1,TRBV5-1,NA,TRBD2,TGCGCCAGCAGCTTGGGACTAGCAGCCCGTGAGCAGTTCTTC,CASSLGLAAREQFF
TRBJ1-1,TRBV7-3,NA,NA,TGTGCCAGCAGCTTAATATCCGGGAGCACTGAAGCTTTCTTT,CASSLISGSTEAFF
TRBJ2-1,TRBV6-5,NA,TRBD1,TGTGCCAGCAGCCGAGGGACAGGGGGCGGGAATGAGCAGTTCTTC,CASSRGTGGGNEQFF
TRBJ2-5,TRBV7-2,NA,TRBD2,TGTGCCAGCAGCTTAGTAAGACTAGCGGACCAAGAGACCCAGTACTTC,CASSLVRLADQETQYF
TRBJ2-1,TRBV5-1,NA,NA,TGCGCCAGCAGCGGACAATCCTCCTACAATGAGCAGTTCTTC,CASSGQSSYNEQFF
TRBJ1-1,TRBV24-1,NA,NA,TGTGCCACCAGTGATTCCCGCGGGGCCACTGAAGCTTTCTTT,CATSDSRGATEAFF
TRBJ1-2,TRBV19,NA,TRBD1,TGTGCCAGTAGTCTGACAGGGTATGGCTACACCTTC,CASSLTGYGYTF
TRBJ1-4,TRBV2,NA,NA,TGTGCCAGCAGTGAACGGTTGAGACAAGGAGGGGAAAAACTGTTTTTT,CASSERLRQGGEKLFF
TRBJ2-2,TRBV25-1,NA,TRBD1,TGTGCCAGCAGTGATCCCCGGGACAGGGGCAACACCGGGGAGCTGTTTTTT,CASSDPRDRGNTGELFF
TRBJ2-2,TRBV30,NA,NA,TGTGCCTGGAGTCTGCGGTACACCGGGGAGCTGTTTTTT,CAWSLRYTGELFF
TRBJ2-6,TRBV6-1,once,NA,TGTGCCAGCAGTGTGAGACAGCCCTCCTCTGGGGCCAACGTCCTGACTTTC,CASSVRQPSSGANVLTF
TRBJ1-1,TRBV18,NA,NA,TGTGCCAGCTCACCTACCGGGGCGGGACCGATGAACACTGAAGCTTTCTTT,CASSPTGAGPMNTEAFF